A selection of T cell receptor beta chains follows, all from one sample in a study of blood T cells in healthy people across ages. TCRdb re-called the 5' RACE reads through MiXCR, storing one row per CDR3 protein. Of 1.5 million to 2 million distinct CDR3 sequences listed, roughly two fifths are singletons. Sequenced input: blood. The receptors derive from a human donor in good health. CDR3s include the opening cysteine and the closing phenylalanine or tryptophan. A D gene is named only where the DNA matches it firmly. Clone size is shown for a subset of rows, as once, few, many or a class of expanded clone.

len,d_gene,v_gene,abundance,j_gene,CDR3nt,CDR3aa
14,TRBD1,TRBV20-1,NA,TRBJ1-2,TGCAGTGCTCCCTCGGGACAGGCAAACTATGGCTACACCTTC,CSAPSGQANYGYTF
11,TRBD2,TRBV29-1,NA,TRBJ2-1,TGCAGCCCTCAGCGGGGCCATGAGCAGTTCTTC,CSPQRGHEQFF
14,NA,TRBV29-1,NA,TRBJ1-2,TGCAGCGTTGAAGATCAAAGGGGAAGGGGTGGCTACACCTTC,CSVEDQRGRGGYTF
15,TRBD1,TRBV5-1,NA,TRBJ1-2,TGCGCCAGCCCCGGGACAGGGGTTGGAGACTATGGCTACACCTTC,CASPGTGVGDYGYTF
14,NA,TRBV6-6,NA,TRBJ1-2,TGTGCCAGCAGCCCAACGGGCAGGGTGTATGGCTACACCTTC,CASSPTGRVYGYTF
16,TRBD2,TRBV28,few,TRBJ2-3,TGTGCCAGCAGTTTACTAAGGGGGACTAGCGCAGATACGCAGTATTTT,CASSLLRGTSADTQYF
18,TRBD2,TRBV29-1,few,TRBJ2-3,TGCAGCCTCGGACTAGCGGGGGGCCCTTCCCCCTACACAGATACGCAGTATTTT,CSLGLAGGPSPYTDTQYF
19,TRBD1,TRBV6-5,NA,TRBJ1-2,TGTGCCAGCAGTTACGGCCTGGGTTCAGGGGGCGCAACTAAGCATGGCTACACCTTC,CASSYGLGSGGATKHGYTF
13,NA,TRBV30,NA,TRBJ2-7,TGTGCCTGGAAAGGCCTGGGATTAAGCGAGCAGTACTTC,CAWKGLGLSEQYF
15,TRBD2,TRBV7-3,NA,TRBJ2-5,TGTGCCAGCAGCTTACGACGGGGGGGGCTAGGGACCCAGTACTTC,CASSLRRGGLGTQYF
15,NA,TRBV6-1,NA,TRBJ2-5,TGTGCCAGCAGACCGAATGTGGGGGGCAGGGAGACCCAGTACTTC,CASRPNVGGRETQYF
13,NA,TRBV29-1,NA,TRBJ1-1,TGCAGCGCCGACCGGGCTTCTAACACTGAAGCTTTCTTT,CSADRASNTEAFF
12,TRBD1,TRBV20-1,few,TRBJ1-2,TGCAGTGCCCCCGACAGGGTCTATGGCTACACCTTC,CSAPDRVYGYTF
15,NA,TRBV20-1,NA,TRBJ1-2,TGCAGTGCTACCCCCAGTGGGGGGGGAGGCTATGGCTACACCTTC,CSATPSGGGGYGYTF
13,NA,TRBV7-9,NA,TRBJ1-1,TGTGCCAGCAGCTTAGGGTGGGGAGCTGAAGCTTTCTTT,CASSLGWGAEAFF
13,NA,TRBV20-1,NA,TRBJ1-1,TGCAGTGCTAGGAGGGTCATGAACACTGAAGCTTTCTTT,CSARRVMNTEAFF
13,TRBD1,TRBV20-1,few,TRBJ1-4,TGCAGTACTAAGGACAGGGGGGGTGAAAAACTGTTTTTT,CSTKDRGGEKLFF
15,NA,TRBV19,once,TRBJ2-5,TGTGCCAGTAGTACCAATATAAGATCCCAAGAGACCCAGTACTTC,CASSTNIRSQETQYF
16,TRBD2,TRBV5-1,NA,TRBJ2-1,TGCGCCAGCAGCGCCTATCTAGCGGGGGGTGGAGATGAGCAGTTCTTC,CASSAYLAGGGDEQFF
14,NA,TRBV20-1,NA,TRBJ1-5,TGCAGTGCTAGAGATCCATACGGTTTTCAGCCCCAGCATTTT,CSARDPYGFQPQHF
14,NA,TRBV4-3,NA,TRBJ2-7,TGCGCCAGCAGCCCCGAGGGGGGCCCAATCGCCCAGTACTTC,CASSPEGGPIAQYF
12,NA,TRBV28,few,TRBJ2-3,TGTGCCAGCAGTTTTTTCAAAGATACGCAGTATTTT,CASSFFKDTQYF
13,NA,TRBV5-1,NA,TRBJ2-7,TGCGCCAGCACCGAGAGTGGCAATTACGAGCAGTACTTC,CASTESGNYEQYF
14,TRBD1,TRBV6-2/TRBV6-3,many,TRBJ2-1,TGTGCCAGCAGTTACTCGACAGGGGGCAATGAGCAGTTCTTC,CASSYSTGGNEQFF
13,NA,TRBV3-1,NA,TRBJ2-2,TGTGCCAGCAGCCAACAGGGAACGAGGGAGCTGTTTTTT,CASSQQGTRELFF
15,NA,TRBV3-1,few,TRBJ2-3,TGTGCCAGCAGCTTGGGGTTGGGGGACTCAGATACGCAGTATTTT,CASSLGLGDSDTQYF
22,NA,TRBV25-1,few,TRBJ2-5,TGTGCCAGCAGTGAATCTGTGTACTGTTACTCTGGGAGGACAGTCAAAGGGGAGACCCAGTACTTC,CASSESVYCYSGRTVKGETQYF
14,NA,TRBV9,few,TRBJ1-6,TGTGCCAGCAGCCTACGACAGACAGAGTCACCCCTCCACTTT,CASSLRQTESPLHF
14,TRBD1,TRBV2,NA,TRBJ1-6,TGTGCCAGCAGGGAGACAGGGACGGGATCACCCCTCCACTTT,CASRETGTGSPLHF
14,NA,TRBV3-1,NA,TRBJ2-3,TGTGCCAGCAGCCAAGATTGGCACACAGATACGCAGTATTTT,CASSQDWHTDTQYF
14,NA,TRBV20-1,few,TRBJ1-1,TGCAGTGCTAACAGACAGTCACTGAACACTGAAGCTTTCTTT,CSANRQSLNTEAFF
14,TRBD1,TRBV12-3/TRBV12-4,few,TRBJ1-4,TGTGCCAGCAGACCGGGACAGGGGATTGAAAAACTGTTTTTT,CASRPGQGIEKLFF
15,TRBD1,TRBV20-1,NA,TRBJ2-1,TGCAGTGCTTGGGAAACAGGGGGAATCTTCGATGAGCAGTTCTTC,CSAWETGGIFDEQFF
15,NA,TRBV7-2,NA,TRBJ1-1,TGTGCCAGCAGCTTAGTTGTAGGGACGGTCACTGAAGCTTTCTTT,CASSLVVGTVTEAFF
14,TRBD1,TRBV4-2,NA,TRBJ2-2,TGTGCCAGCAGCCAAGGACAGGGCTTAGGGGAGCTGTTTTTT,CASSQGQGLGELFF
16,NA,TRBV6-1,few,TRBJ1-5,TGTGCCAGCATCCCCGTGGGGGGGGCCCGCAATCAGCCCCAGCATTTT,CASIPVGGARNQPQHF